Included here is one TCR beta chain sequence, with context. Its target is not known. CDR1 is MDHEN, CDR2 SYDVKM, per germline. Trimming removed 2 bases from V and 9 bases from J; junction bases left unmatched: 16. The CDR3 spans 17 residues. In the PCR, 60 Vbeta and 13 Jbeta primers were used. Sequencing used immunoSEQ multiplex PCR; TCRdb keeps in-frame clones, though not all of them. The data show about 140,000 clones, with over 75% seen just once and over 0.95% held by the top ten. This entry is derived from a study of cytomegalovirus exposure and HLA in healthy donors. Notes on the study in general: Most of the TCR beta V segments (in an earlier analysis) were productive either about 87% or about 30% of the time. Differences between HLA loci emerged in a later analysis of TCR association rates, with DRB1 most and HLA-C fewest. Association of approximately 18,000 TCR beta sequences with HLA alleles was found at 0.05 false discovery rate in a later analysis. Later analysis reportedly placed an Asian-associated ancestry cluster below the roughly 670-donor mean in N-insertions.

This sequence was found in a female donor in good health and CMV-seronegative. The chain couples TRBV28 to TRBJ2-1, with 7 bases matching TRBD2. Material for sequencing was PBMCs. The CDR3 spells CASSLHQRAGWGSEQFF. The CDR3 DNA reads TGTGCCAGCAGTTTACACCAAAGAGCGGGGTGGGGAAGTGAGCAGTTCTTC.